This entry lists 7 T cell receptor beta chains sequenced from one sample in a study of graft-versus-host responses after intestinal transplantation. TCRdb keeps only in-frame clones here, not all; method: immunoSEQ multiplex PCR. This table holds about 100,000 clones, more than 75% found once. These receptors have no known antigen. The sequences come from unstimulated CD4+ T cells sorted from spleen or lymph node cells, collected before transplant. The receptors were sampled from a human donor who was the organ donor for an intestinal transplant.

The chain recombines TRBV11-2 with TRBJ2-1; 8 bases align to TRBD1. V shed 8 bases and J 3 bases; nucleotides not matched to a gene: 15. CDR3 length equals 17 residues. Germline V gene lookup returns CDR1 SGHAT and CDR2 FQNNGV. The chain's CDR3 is CASGHQGAPSLYNEQFF. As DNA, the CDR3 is TGTGCCAGCGGACACCAGGGGGCCCCGTCTCTCTACAATGAGCAGTTCTTC.

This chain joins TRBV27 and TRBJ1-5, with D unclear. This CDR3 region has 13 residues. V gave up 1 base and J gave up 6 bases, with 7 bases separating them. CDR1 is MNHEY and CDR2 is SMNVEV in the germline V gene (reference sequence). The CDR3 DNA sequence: TGTGCCAGCAGTTTATATCTCGGTCAGCCCCAGCATTTT. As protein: CASSLYLGQPQHF.

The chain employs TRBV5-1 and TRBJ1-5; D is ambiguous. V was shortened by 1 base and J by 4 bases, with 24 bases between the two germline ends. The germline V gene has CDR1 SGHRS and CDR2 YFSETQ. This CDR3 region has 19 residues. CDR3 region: CASSLLYLGCGRGNQPQHF. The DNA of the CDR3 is TGCGCCAGCAGCTTGCTATATCTGGGGTGTGGCAGAGGGAATCAGCCCCAGCATTTT.

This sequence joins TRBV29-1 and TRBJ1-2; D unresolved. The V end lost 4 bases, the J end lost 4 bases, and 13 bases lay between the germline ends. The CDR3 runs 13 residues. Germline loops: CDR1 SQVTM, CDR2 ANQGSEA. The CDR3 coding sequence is TGCAGCGTTGGCAGGTCTTACTCCTATGGCTACACCTTC. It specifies CSVGRSYSYGYTF.

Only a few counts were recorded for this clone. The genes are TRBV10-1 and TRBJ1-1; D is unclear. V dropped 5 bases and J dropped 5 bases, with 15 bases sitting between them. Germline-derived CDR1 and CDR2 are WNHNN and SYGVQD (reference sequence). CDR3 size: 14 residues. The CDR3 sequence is CASSPSRLETEAFF. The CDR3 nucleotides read TGCGCCAGCAGTCCTAGCAGGCTAGAGACTGAAGCTTTCTTT.

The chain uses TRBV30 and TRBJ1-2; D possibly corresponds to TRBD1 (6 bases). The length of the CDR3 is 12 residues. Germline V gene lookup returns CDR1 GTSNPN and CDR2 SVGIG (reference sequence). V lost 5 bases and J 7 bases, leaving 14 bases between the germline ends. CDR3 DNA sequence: TGTGCCTGGGAAACAGGGTTTCGTGGCTACACCTTC. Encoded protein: CAWETGFRGYTF.

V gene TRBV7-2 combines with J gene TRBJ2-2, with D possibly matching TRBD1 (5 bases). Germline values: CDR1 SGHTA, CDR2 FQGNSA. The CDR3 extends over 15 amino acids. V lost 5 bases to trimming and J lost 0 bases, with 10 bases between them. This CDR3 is CASSTSTANTGELFF. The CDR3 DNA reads TGTGCCAGCAGCACCTCGACAGCGAACACCGGGGAGCTGTTTTTT.